This T cell receptor (beta chain) comes out of a study of spatial heterogeneity in lung cancer. Across the study: Where present, follow-up PBMC were sequenced a median of about 2 years after resection.

Per the germline V gene, CDR1 is DFQATT and CDR2 is SNEGSKA (reference sequence). Trimming removed 5 bases at V and 6 bases at J, with 18 bases between. The CDR3 has 14 amino acids. Time point described: blood at routine non-recurrence follow-up after resection. From tumor, nontumor lung or frozen PBMC, whole RNA was taken unsorted for sequencing. Every molecule of TCR cDNA had its own unique molecular identifier. TCRdb reprocessed the 5' RACE reads via MiXCR and lists one record per CDR3 protein. This table has 51,000 or so distinct CDR3 sequences, 7.4% appearing once. Many counts were recorded for this clonotype.

The chain is built from TRBV20-1 and TRBJ2-3; D is perhaps TRBD1 (6 bases). The sample here was PBMCs, taken at follow-up. The clonotype originates from a female donor with early-stage non-small cell lung cancer. Here the CDR3 DNA reads TGCAGTGCTGGACAGCCTAGGTTAGAGGATACGCAGTATTTT. This encodes CSAGQPRLEDTQYF.